Here is one T cell receptor beta chain with its context. Antigen specificity is unknown. Losses at the gene ends were 8 bases for V and 2 bases for J; bases not matched to a gene: 8. The CDR3 covers 16 residues. Per germline, CDR1 LNHNV and CDR2 YYDKDF (reference sequence). The sample belongs to a study of cytomegalovirus exposure and HLA in healthy donors. Looking at the study overall: The Caucasian-associated ancestry cluster held around 76% of 350 to 450 genotyped donors. General observations from the study: Common viral pathogens (according to a later analysis) appeared linked to several of the most significant clusters.

Both 60 Vbeta primers and 13 Jbeta primers went into the PCR. How the authors handled the data: About 12 million of roughly 81 million unique TCR beta chains were shared, per a later count. Libraries were prepared by immunoSEQ multiplex PCR; TCRdb keeps only in-frame clonotypes and omits some of them. That table is the source of V, J and clone size, and D and trimming were worked out from the DNA. The sample includes some 130,000 clones, about 81% seen only once; the top ten take approximately 6%. Sequencing was done on a sample of PBMCs. The origin of this receptor is a middle-aged woman in good health and CMV-seropositive. This chain connects TRBV15 to TRBJ2-6, with 8 nucleotides matching TRBD2. The CDR3 DNA reads TGTGCCACCCGAATGAGCGGGGGCACTGGGGCCAACGTCCTGACTTTC. Translating it yields CATRMSGGTGANVLTF.